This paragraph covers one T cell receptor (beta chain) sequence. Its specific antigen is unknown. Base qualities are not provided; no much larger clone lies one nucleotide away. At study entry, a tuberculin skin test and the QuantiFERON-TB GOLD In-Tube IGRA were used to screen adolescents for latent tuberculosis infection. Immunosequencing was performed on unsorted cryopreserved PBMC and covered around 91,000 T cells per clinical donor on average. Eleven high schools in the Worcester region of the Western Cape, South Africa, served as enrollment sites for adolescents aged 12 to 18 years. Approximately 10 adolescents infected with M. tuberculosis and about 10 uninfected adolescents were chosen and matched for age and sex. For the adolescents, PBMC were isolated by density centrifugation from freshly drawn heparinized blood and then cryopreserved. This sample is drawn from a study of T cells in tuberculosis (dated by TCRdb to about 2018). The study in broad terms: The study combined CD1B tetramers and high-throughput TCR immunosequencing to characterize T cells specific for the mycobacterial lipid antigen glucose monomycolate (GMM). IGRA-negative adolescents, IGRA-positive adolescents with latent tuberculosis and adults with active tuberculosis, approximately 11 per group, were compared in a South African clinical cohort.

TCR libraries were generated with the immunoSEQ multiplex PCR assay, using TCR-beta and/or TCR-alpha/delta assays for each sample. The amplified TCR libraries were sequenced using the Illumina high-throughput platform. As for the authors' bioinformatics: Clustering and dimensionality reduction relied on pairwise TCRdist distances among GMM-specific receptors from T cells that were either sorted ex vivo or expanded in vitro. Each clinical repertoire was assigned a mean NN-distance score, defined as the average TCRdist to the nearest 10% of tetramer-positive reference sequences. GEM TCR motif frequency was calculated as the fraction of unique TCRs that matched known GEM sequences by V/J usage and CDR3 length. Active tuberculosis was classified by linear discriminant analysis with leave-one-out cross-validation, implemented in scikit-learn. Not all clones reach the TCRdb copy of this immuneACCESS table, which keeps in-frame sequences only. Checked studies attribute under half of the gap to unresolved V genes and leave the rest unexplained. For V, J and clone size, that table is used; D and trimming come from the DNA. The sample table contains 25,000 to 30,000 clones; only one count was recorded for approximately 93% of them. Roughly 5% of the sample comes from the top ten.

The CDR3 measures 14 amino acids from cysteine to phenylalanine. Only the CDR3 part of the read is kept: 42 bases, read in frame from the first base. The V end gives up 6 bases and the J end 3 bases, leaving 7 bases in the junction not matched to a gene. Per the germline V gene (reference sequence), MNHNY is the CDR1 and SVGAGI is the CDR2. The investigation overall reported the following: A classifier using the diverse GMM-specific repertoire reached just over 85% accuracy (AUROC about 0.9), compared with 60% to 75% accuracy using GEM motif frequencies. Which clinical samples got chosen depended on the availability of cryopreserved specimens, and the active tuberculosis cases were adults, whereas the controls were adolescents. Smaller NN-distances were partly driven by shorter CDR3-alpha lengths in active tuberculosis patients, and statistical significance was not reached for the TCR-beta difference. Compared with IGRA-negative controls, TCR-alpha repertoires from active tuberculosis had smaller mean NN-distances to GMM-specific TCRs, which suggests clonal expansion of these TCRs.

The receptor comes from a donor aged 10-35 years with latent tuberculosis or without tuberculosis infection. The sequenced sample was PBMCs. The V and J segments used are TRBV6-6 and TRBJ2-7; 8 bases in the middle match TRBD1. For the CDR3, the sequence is CASSRDRPYYEQYF. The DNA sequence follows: TGTGCCAGCAGCCGGGACAGGCCGTACTACGAGCAGTACTTC.